This TCR beta chain was identified during a study of T cells in Graves' hyperthyroidism and ophthalmopathy. This clonotype was seen many times. Authors of the study amplified TCR beta CDR3 regions from RNA transcripts. HTBI primers were the set used in a first-round RT-PCR of the TCR CDR3. Via MiXCR, TCRdb re-called the multiplex PCR reads, giving one row per CDR3 protein. Of approximately 740,000 distinct CDR3 sequences listed, 14% are singletons. Patients counted as stable if ophthalmopathy did not develop within 18 months. The source material was blood. This sequence was found in a woman younger than 35 with Graves' hyperthyroidism.

The CDR3 DNA reads as TGTGCCAGCAGCCAAGTATCATCGGGATCTGGAAACACCATATATTTT. Protein sequence: CASSQVSSGSGNTIYF. The chain has TRBV3-1 and TRBJ1-3; D gene uncertain. In germline, CDR1 is LGHDT, CDR2 YNNKEL (reference sequence). V was pared by 1 base and J by 1 base, with 11 bases between. The CDR3 totals 16 residues.